This T cell receptor (beta chain) stems from a study of human T cells and chemical hapten exposure. The overall study: TCR yield per sample varied, mainly due to pooled library volumes. Points from the study as a whole: TCRs whose frequency exceeded 1 in 1000 remained the same following DPC sensitization.

Germline CDR1 SGHTS, CDR2 YDEGEE. This CDR3 has 10 residues. Trimming pared 7 bases from V and 8 bases from J, leaving 9 bases between. Blood, whole and unfractionated, served as the source for total RNA extraction. Authors' analysis steps: The number of TCRs in each sample had a median of approximately 93,000 and spanned roughly 23,224 to 700,000. TCRdb reanalysed the 5' RACE reads using MiXCR and keeps one entry per CDR3 protein. TCRdb, not the authors, supplied the V and J calls. The table lists 120,000 to 150,000 distinct CDR3 sequences, around 4% of them singletons, with about 1.3% in the top ten. This clonotype was seen ten or more times. No antigen is known for it.

The chain employs TRBV5-8 and TRBJ1-1; D unclear. The source of this sequence is a female donor in good health. This CDR3 is CASGRVEAFF. CDR3 DNA: TGTGCCAGCGGTAGGGTGGAAGCTTTCTTT.